The clone carrying this TCR beta chain showed up just a few times. This sample is part of a study of shared clonotypes between healthy human individuals. The CDR3 is made up of 14 amino acids. TCRdb's copy holds only in-frame clones and misses some; the assay was immunoSEQ multiplex PCR. The sample has around 240,000 clones, approximately 65% seen once; the top ten hold over 8.5%. The chain employs TRBV21-1 and TRBJ1-5; the table gives TRBD1 as D, unverified against the DNA. TRBV21-1 is a recognized pseudogene. The source material was memory CD4+ T cells sorted from blood. The subset denotes: CD45RA-negative fraction. This TCR came from a man younger than 45 in good health. The CDR3 bases are TGTGCCAGCAGCAAACCTTACAAGAATCAGCCCCAGCATTTT. Protein sequence: CASSKPYKNQPQHF.